This T cell receptor (beta chain) was identified during a study of blood T cell repertoires in COVID-19. In the study overall: Acute-phase and convalescent COVID-19 samples originated in the United States, Italy and Spain.

Looked up from germline, CDR1 is MNHEY and CDR2 is SMNVEV (reference sequence). The CDR3 sequence is 14 residues long. Trimming pared 3 bases from V and 3 bases from J, leaving 12 bases between. Per the original methods: Estimation of nucleated cell counts relied on the amplification of reference gene primers. Clones were read by immunoSEQ multiplex PCR, and TCRdb kept only the in-frame ones, dropping some. V and J calls and clone size are copied from that table; D and trimming were computed from the DNA. The sample records under 150,000 clones, around four fifths being singletons. The study assigned cohorts using participant-reported clinical history. Two negative PCRs, clearance, or symptom resolution characterized the recovered Cohort 3 donors.

The clonotype originates from a man aged 25-45 years who had recovered from COVID-19. The material sequenced was PBMCs or T cells enriched from blood (not recorded which). The chain uses TRBV27 and TRBJ2-7, with D hard to call. The CDR3 DNA sequence: TGTGCCAGCAGTTTGCGGAGCGAAAACTACGAGCAGTACTTC. This translates into CASSLRSENYEQYF.